The 12 T cell receptor beta chains presented below share a single source sample, sequenced in a study of breast tumors, draining lymph nodes, adjacent tissues. Breast cancer patients provided tissue from their axillary draining lymph nodes. TCRdb recomputed calls from the multiplex PCR reads with MiXCR, one row per CDR3 protein. This table holds 83,000 or so distinct CDR3 sequences, about 21% found once. Source material: axillary lymph node tissue. These receptors all stem from a female donor with breast cancer. Some clones in this sample may be carry-over from other donors' samples.

Note on this clonotype: A much larger clone differs by one base, so this may be a read error. The chain couples TRBV3-1 to TRBJ2-7; tentative D call: TRBD2 (6 bases). This CDR3 has 14 residues. The germline CDR1 and CDR2 sequences are LGHDT and YNNKEL (reference sequence). Here the CDR3 reads CASSQEGTSYERYF. The CDR3 bases are TGTGCCAGCAGCCAAGAGGGGACTTCCTACGAGCGGTACTTC.

Comment on this clonotype: A read error may be the cause here, since a much bigger clone is one base away. CDR3 protein: CVSRRQEGKLFF. Written as DNA, the CDR3 is TGTGTCAGCCGGAGGCAGGAGGGGAAACTGTTTTTT. The chain links TRBV6-1 to TRBJ1-4; TRBD1 is a possible D gene (5 bases). CDR1 and CDR2 from the germline V gene are MNHNS and SASEGT. This CDR3 contains 12 residues.

This clonotype was recorded many times. The rearrangement links TRBV7-2 to TRBJ2-7; TRBD2 might be the D (5 bases). Deletions cut 5 bases from V and 1 base from J, with 6 bases between. The CDR3 contains 12 residues. In germline, CDR1 is SGHTA, CDR2 FQGNSA. The CDR3 coding sequence is TGTGCCAGCAGCCGCGGGTCCTACGAGCAGTACTTC. This codes for CASSRGSYEQYF.

In its sample, this clonotype was seen many times. The V and J genes are TRBV20-1 and TRBJ2-1, with 7 bases that match TRBD2. After removal of 4 bases from V and 3 bases from J, the junction contained 9 bases not matched to a gene. The CDR3 covers 15 residues. Germline V gene sequence: CDR1 DFQATT, CDR2 SNEGSKA (reference sequence). The CDR3 DNA reads TGCAGTGCTAACCCCAGCGGGATCAACTACAATGAGCAGTTCTTC. This codes for CSANPSGINYNEQFF.

This clonotype was seen at least ten times. This chain links TRBV9 with TRBJ2-7; 8 nucleotides agree with TRBD2. V dropped 0 bases and J dropped 1; count of bases not matched to a gene: 6. The germline V gene encodes CDR1 SGDLS and CDR2 YYNGEE. This CDR3 has 16 amino acids. The CDR3 DNA reads TGTGCCAGCAGCGTAGCCCCGGGACTAGAGTCCTACGAGCAGTACTTC. Protein: CASSVAPGLESYEQYF.

V and J are TRBV6-1 and TRBJ2-2; D is perhaps TRBD2 (5 bases). Germline V gene sequence: CDR1 MNHNS, CDR2 SASEGT. V lost 11 bases to trimming and J lost 2 bases, with 9 bases between them. This CDR3 is built from 12 residues. The CDR3, as DNA: TGTGCCGGCACGGGAAACACCGGGGAGCTGTTTTTT. This encodes CAGTGNTGELFF.

The table lists this clonotype with many counts. The chain recombines TRBV6-2 or TRBV6-3 with TRBJ2-1; D possibly matches TRBD1 or TRBD2 (5 bases each). The V gene lost 4 bases and the J gene lost 6 bases, with 10 bases spanning the gap. CDR1 is MNHEY and CDR2 is SVGEGT in the germline V gene. The CDR3 sequence is 13 residues long. CDR3: CASSWGGGNEQFF. The DNA of the CDR3 is TGTGCCAGCAGTTGGGGTGGGGGCAATGAGCAGTTCTTC.

This clonotype was found many times. The chain is built from TRBV20-1 and TRBJ2-7, with 9 nucleotides matching TRBD1. The CDR3 is 12 residues long. Germline values: CDR1 DFQATT, CDR2 SNEGSKA (reference sequence). With 2 bases clipped from V and 6 bases from J, the junction kept 2 bases outside the gene matches. In DNA form, the CDR3 reads TGCAGTGCTAGAATACAGGGGGCCGAGCAGTACTTC. This sequence encodes CSARIQGAEQYF.

This clonotype was counted many times. This rearrangement joins TRBV12-3 or TRBV12-4 to TRBJ2-1, with D possibly being TRBD1 (5 bases). V gave up 6 bases and J gave up 6 bases, with 12 bases separating them. CDR3 length: 13 amino acids. CDR3 in amino acids: CASSITQGNEQFF. In DNA, the CDR3 is TGTGCCAGCAGCATAACTCAGGGCAATGAGCAGTTCTTC.

This clonotype was detected once. Since a much larger clone is just one base distant, this may be a read error. This chain's CDR3 is CSAGDRASNQPQHF. CDR3 coding DNA: TGCAGTGCTGGGGACAGGGCAAGTAATCAGCCCCAGCATTTT. The chain recombines TRBV20-1 with TRBJ1-5; 9 bases fit TRBD1. The CDR3 extends over 14 amino acids. CDR1 and CDR2 from the germline V gene are DFQATT and SNEGSKA (reference sequence). Unmatched junction bases numbered 6, after V lost 5 bases and J lost 4 bases.

V is TRBV30 and J is TRBJ2-2; no reliable D call. V lost 2 bases and J lost 0, with 7 bases in between. Per germline, CDR1 GTSNPN and CDR2 SVGIG (reference sequence). The CDR3 covers 14 residues. CDR3 region: CAWSLAPNTGELFF. CDR3 nucleotide sequence: TGTGCCTGGAGTTTAGCCCCGAACACCGGGGAGCTGTTTTTT.

This clonotype is medium-sized (0.01 to 0.1%) by share. The V and J genes are TRBV2 and TRBJ2-2; 7 bases agree with TRBD2. The CDR3 is 14 amino acids. Per germline, CDR1 SNHLY and CDR2 FYNNEI. V gave up 2 bases and J gave up 7 bases; unmatched junction bases: 4. CDR3 region: CASSELAERGELFF. CDR3 bases: TGTGCCAGCAGTGAACTAGCGGAACGCGGGGAGCTGTTTTTT.